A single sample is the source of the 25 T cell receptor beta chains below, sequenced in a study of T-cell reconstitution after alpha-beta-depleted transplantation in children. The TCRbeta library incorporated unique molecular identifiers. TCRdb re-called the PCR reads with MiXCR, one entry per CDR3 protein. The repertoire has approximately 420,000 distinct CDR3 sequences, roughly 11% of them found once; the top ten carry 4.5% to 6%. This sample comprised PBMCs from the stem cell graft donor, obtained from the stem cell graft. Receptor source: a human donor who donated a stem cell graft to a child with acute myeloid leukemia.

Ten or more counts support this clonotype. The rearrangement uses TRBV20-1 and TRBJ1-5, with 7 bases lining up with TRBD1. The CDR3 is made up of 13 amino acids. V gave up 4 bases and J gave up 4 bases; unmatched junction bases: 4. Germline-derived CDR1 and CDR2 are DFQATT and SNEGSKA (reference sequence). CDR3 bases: TGCAGTGCTAACCGGGACAGAAATCAGCCCCAGCATTTT. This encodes CSANRDRNQPQHF.

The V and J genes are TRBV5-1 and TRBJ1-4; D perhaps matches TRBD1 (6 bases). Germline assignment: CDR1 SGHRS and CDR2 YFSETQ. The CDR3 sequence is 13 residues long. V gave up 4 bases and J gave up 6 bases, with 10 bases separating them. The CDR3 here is CASSGRTDEKLFF. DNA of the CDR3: TGCGCCAGCAGCGGACGGACAGATGAAAAACTGTTTTTT.

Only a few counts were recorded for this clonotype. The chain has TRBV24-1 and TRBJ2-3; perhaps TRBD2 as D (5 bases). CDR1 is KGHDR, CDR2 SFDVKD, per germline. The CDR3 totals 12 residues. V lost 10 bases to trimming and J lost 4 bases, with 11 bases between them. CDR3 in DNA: TGTGCCACTCCCCTGGGAGCAGATACGCAGTATTTT. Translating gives CATPLGADTQYF.

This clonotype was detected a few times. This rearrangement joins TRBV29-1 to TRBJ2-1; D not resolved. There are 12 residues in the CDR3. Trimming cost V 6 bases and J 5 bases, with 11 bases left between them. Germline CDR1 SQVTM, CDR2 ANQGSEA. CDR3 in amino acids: CSVARRHNEQFF. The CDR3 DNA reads TGCAGCGTCGCCCGGCGCCACAATGAGCAGTTCTTC.

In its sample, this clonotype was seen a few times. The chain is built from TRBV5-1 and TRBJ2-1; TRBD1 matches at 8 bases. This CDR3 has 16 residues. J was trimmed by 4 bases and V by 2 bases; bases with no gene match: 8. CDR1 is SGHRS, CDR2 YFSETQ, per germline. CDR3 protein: CASSLSGTGQYNEQFF. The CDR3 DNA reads TGCGCCAGCAGCTTATCCGGGACAGGACAATACAATGAGCAGTTCTTC.

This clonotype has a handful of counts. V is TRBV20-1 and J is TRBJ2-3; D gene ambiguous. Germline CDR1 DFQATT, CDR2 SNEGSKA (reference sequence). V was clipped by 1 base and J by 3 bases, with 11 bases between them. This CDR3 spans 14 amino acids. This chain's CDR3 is CSARGGVWTDTQYF. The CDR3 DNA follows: TGCAGTGCTAGAGGTGGGGTTTGGACAGATACGCAGTATTTT.

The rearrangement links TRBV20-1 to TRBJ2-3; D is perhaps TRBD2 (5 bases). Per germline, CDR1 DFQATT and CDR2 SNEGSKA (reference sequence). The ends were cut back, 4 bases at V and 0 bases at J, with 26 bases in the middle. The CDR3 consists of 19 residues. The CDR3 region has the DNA TGCAGTGCTATAAGGTCCGAGTTGGGCGGGCATGCTAGCACAGATACGCAGTATTTT. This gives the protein CSAIRSELGGHASTDTQYF.

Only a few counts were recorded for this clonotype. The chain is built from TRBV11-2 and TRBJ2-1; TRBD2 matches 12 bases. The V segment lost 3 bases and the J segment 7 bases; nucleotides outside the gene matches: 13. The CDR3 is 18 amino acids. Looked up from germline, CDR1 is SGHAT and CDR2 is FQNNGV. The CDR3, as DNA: TGTGCCAGCAGCTTCCCCAGGACTAGCGGGATCTCGCGGAATGAGCAGTTCTTC. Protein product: CASSFPRTSGISRNEQFF.

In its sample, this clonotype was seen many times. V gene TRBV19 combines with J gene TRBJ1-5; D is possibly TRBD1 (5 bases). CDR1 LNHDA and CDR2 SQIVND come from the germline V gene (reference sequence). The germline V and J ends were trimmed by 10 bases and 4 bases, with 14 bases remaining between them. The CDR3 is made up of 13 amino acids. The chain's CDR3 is CATSGQGNQPQHF. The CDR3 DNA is TGTGCCACCTCGGGTCAGGGTAATCAGCCCCAGCATTTT.

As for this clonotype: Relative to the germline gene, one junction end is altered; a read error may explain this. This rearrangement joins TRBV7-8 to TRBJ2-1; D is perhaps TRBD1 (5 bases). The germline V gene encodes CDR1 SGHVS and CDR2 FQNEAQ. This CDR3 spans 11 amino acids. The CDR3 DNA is TGTGCCAGCAGCTTAGAACAGGTCGTGATCTTC. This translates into CASSLEQVVIF.

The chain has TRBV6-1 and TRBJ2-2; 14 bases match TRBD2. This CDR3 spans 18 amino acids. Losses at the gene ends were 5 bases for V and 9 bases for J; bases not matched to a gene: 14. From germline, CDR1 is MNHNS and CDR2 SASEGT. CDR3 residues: CASSTGLAGVAGSWELFF. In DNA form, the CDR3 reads TGTGCCAGCAGTACGGGACTAGCGGGAGTTGCCGGGAGCTGGGAGCTGTTTTTT.

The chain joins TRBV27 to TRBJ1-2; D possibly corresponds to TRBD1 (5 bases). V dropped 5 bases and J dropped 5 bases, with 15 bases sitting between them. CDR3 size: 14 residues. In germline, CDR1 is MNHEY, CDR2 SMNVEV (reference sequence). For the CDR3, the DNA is TGTGCCAGCAGTCCCGCCAGGGAGGGATATGGCTACACCTTC. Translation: CASSPAREGYGYTF.

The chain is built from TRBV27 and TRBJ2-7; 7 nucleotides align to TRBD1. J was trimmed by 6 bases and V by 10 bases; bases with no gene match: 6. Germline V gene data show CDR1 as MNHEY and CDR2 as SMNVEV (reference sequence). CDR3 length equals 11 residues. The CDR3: CATGTGVEQYF. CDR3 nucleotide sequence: TGTGCCACCGGAACAGGGGTCGAGCAGTACTTC.

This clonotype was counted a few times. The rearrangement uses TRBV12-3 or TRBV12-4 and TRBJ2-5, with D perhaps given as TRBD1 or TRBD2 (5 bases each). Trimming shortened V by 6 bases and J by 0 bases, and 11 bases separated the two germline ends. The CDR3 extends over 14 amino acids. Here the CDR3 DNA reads TGTGCCAGCAGCAACCCGGGGCACCAAGAGACCCAGTACTTC. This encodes CASSNPGHQETQYF.

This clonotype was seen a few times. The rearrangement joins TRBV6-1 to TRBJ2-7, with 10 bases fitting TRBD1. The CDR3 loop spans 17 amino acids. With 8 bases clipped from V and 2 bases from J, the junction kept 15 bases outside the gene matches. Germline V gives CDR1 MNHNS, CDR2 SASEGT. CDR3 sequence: CASRYSPGQGTPYEQYF. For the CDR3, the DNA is TGTGCCAGCCGCTATTCCCCGGGACAGGGGACCCCCTACGAGCAGTACTTC.

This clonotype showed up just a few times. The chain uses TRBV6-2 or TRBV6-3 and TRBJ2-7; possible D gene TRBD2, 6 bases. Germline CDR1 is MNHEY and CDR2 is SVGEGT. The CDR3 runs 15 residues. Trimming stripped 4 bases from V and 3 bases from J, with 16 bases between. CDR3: CASSSKGLDHYEQYF. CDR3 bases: TGTGCCAGCAGTTCCAAGGGACTTGATCACTACGAGCAGTACTTC.

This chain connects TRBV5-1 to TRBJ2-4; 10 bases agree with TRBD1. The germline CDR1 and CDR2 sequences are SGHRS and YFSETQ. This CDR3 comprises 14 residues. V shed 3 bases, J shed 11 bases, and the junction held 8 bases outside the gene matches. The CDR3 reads CASSSTGQGGVQYF. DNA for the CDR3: TGCGCCAGCAGCTCGACAGGACAGGGGGGGGTTCAGTACTTC.

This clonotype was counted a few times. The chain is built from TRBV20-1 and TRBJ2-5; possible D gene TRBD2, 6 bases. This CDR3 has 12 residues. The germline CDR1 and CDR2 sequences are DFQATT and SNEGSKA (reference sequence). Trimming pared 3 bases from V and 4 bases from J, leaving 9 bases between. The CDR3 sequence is CSASGSAETQYF. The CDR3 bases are TGCAGTGCTAGCGGGAGTGCAGAGACCCAGTACTTC.

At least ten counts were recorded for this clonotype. The CDR3 DNA sequence: TGTGCCAGCAGCTGGGACAGGAACACTGAAGCTTTCTTT. The encoded protein is CASSWDRNTEAFF. The V call is TRBV7-2, the J call TRBJ1-1; the match to TRBD1 covers 7 bases. The CDR3 is made up of 13 amino acids. Germline CDR1 SGHTA, CDR2 FQGNSA. J lost 1 base, V lost 4 bases, and 0 bases had no gene match.

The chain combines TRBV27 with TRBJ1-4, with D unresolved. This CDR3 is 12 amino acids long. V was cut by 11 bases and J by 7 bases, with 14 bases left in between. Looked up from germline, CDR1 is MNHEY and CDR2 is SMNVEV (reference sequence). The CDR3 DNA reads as TGTGCCCCCGGGCGCGTCGGTGAAAAACTGTTTTTT. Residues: CAPGRVGEKLFF.

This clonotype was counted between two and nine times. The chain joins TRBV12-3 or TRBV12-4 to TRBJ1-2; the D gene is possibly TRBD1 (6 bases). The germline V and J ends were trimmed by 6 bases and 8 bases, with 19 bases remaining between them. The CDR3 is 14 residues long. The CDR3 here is CASSPQGLSIGYTF. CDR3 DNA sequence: TGTGCCAGCAGCCCGCAGGGGCTGAGTATCGGCTACACCTTC.

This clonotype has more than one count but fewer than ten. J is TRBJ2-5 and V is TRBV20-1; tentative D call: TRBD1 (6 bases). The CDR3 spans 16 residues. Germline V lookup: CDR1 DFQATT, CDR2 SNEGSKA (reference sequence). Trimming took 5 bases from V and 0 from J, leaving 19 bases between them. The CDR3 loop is CSAVGAAGEYQETQYF. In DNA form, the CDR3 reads TGCAGTGCTGTGGGGGCGGCAGGGGAGTACCAAGAGACCCAGTACTTC.

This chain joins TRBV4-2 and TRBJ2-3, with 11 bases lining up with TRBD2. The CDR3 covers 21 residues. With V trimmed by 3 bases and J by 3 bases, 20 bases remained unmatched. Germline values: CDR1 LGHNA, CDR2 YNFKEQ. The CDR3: CASSQYYRVALAGGQTDTQYF. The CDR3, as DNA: TGTGCCAGCAGCCAGTACTACAGGGTTGCGCTAGCGGGAGGACAAACAGATACGCAGTATTTT.

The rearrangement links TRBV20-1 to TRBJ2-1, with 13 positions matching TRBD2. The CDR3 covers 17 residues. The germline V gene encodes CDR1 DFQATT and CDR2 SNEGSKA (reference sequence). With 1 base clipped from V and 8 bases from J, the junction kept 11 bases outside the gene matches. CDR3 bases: TGCAGTGCTAGAGGGGGACTAGCGGGAAAAGCGGCTTATGAGCAGTTCTTC. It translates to CSARGGLAGKAAYEQFF.

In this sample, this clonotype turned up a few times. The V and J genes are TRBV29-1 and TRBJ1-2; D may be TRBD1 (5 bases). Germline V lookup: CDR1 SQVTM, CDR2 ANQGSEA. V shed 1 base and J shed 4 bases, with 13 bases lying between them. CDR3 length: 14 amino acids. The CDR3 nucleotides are TGCAGCGTTGAAGTGTTGGAGGGGACCTATGGCTACACCTTC. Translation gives CSVEVLEGTYGYTF.